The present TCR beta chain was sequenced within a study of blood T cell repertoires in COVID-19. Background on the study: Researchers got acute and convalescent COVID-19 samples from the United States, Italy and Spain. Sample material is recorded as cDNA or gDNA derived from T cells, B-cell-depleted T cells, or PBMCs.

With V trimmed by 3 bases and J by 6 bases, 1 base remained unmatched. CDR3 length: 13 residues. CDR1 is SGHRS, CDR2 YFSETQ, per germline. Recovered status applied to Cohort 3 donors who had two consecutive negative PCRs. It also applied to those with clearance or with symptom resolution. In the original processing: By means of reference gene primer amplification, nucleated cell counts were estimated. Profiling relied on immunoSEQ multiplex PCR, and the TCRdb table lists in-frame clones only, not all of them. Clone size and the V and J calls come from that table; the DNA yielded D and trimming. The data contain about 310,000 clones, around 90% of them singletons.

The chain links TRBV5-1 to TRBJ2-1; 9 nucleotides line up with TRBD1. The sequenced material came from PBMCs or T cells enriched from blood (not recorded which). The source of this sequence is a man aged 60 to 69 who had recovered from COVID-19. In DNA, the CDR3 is TGCGCCAGCAGCTCGGACAGGGGCAATGAGCAGTTCTTC. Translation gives CASSSDRGNEQFF.